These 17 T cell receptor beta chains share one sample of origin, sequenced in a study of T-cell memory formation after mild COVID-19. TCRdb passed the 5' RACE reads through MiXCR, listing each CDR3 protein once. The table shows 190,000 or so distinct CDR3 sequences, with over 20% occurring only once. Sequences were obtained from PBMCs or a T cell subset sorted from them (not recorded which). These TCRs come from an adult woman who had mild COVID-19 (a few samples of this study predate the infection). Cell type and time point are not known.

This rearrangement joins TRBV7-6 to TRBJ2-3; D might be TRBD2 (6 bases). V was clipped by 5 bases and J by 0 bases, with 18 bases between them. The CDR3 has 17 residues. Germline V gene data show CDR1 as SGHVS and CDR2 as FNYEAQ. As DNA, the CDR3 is TGTGCCAGCAGCCCCAGAGGGACGGGGGTTAGCACAGATACGCAGTATTTT. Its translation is CASSPRGTGVSTDTQYF. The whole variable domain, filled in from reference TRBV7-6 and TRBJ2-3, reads GAGVSQSPRYKVTKRGQDVALRCDPISGHVSLYWYRQALGQGPEFLTYFNYEAQQDKSGLPNDRFSAERPEGSISTLTIQRTEQRDSAMYRCASSPRGTGVSTDTQYFGPGTRLTVL.

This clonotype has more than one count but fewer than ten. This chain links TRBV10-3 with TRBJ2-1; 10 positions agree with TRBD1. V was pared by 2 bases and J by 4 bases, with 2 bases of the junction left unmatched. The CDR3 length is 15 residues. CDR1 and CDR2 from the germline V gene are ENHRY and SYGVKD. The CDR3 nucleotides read TGTGCCATCAGTGAGGGACAGGGGGTTTACAATGAGCAGTTCTTC. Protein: CAISEGQGVYNEQFF.

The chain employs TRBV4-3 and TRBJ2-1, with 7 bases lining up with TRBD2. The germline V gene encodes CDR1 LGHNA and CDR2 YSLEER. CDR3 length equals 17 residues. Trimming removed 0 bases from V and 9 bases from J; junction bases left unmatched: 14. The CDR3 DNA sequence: TGCGCCAGCAGCCAAGATAGGTTCGGGACTACATACGGTGAGCAGTTCTTC. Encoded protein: CASSQDRFGTTYGEQFF.

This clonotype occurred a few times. In DNA, the CDR3 is TGTGCCAGCAGTTTATCGGGACCCTACACAGATACGCAGTATTTT. The encoded protein is CASSLSGPYTDTQYF. The chain carries TRBV12-3 or TRBV12-4 and TRBJ2-3; D is possibly TRBD1 or TRBD2 (5 bases each). The CDR3 sequence is 15 residues long. V lost 2 bases and J 2 bases, leaving 11 bases between the germline ends.

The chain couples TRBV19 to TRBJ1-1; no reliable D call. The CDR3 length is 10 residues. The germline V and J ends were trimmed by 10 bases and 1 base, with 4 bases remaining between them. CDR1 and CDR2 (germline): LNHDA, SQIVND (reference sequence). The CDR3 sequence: CAIGNTEAFF. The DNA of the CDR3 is TGTGCCATAGGGAACACTGAAGCTTTCTTT.

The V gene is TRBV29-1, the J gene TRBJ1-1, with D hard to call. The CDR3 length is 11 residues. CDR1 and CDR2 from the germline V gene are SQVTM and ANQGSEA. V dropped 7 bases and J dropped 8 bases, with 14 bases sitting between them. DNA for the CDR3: TGCAGCGATCTCCAGGAGGTAGAAGCTTTCTTT. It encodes CSDLQEVEAFF.

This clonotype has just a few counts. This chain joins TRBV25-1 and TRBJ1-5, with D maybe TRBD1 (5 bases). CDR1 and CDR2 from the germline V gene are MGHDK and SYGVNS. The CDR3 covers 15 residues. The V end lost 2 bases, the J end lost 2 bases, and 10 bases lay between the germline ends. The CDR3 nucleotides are TGTGCCAGCAGTGAACAGGGCGCTGGCAATCAGCCCCAGCATTTT. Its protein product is CASSEQGAGNQPQHF.

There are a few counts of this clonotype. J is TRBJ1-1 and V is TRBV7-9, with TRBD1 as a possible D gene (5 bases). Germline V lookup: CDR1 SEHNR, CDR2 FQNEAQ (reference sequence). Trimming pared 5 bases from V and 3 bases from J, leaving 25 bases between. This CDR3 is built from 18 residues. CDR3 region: CASSLIYVEVQGDTEAFF. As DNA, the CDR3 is TGTGCCAGCAGCCTAATCTATGTTGAGGTTCAGGGCGACACTGAAGCTTTCTTT. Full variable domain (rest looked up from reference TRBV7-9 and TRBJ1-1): DTGVSQNPRHKITKRGQNVTFRCDPISEHNRLYWYRQTLGQGPEFLTYFQNEAQLEKSRLLSDRFSAERPKGSFSTLEIQRTEQGDSAMYLCASSLIYVEVQGDTEAFFGQGTRLTVV.

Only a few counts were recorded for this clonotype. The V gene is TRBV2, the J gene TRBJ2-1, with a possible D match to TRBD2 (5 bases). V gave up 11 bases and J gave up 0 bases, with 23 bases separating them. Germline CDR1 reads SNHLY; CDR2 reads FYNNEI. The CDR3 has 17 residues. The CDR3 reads CAPRGGGPLHSYNEQFF. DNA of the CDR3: TGTGCCCCTCGAGGAGGAGGCCCCTTACACTCCTACAATGAGCAGTTCTTC.

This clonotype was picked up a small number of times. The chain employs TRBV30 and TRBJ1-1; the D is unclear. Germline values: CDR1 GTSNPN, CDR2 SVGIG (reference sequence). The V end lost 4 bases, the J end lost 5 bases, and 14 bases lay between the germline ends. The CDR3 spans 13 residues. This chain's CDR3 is CAWTLTGITEAFF. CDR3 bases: TGTGCCTGGACCCTAACGGGGATAACTGAAGCTTTCTTT.

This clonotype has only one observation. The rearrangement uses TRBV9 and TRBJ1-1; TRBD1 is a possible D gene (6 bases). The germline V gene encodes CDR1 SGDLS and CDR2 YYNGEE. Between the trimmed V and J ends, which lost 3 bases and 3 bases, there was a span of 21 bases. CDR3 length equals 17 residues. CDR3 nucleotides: TGTGCCAGCAGCGCCTGGGACACTCCGGAACGGGACACTGAAGCTTTCTTT. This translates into CASSAWDTPERDTEAFF.

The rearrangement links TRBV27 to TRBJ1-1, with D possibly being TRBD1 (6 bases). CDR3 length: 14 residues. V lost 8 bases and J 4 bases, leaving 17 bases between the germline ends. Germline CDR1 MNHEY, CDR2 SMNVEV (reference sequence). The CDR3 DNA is TGTGCCAGCTTCCCCCTCACAGGGTCCACTGAAGCTTTCTTT. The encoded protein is CASFPLTGSTEAFF.

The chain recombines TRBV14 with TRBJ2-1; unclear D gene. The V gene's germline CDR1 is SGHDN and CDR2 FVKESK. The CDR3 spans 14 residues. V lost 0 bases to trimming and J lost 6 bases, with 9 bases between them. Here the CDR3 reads CASSQDRGFNEQFF. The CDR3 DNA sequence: TGTGCCAGCAGCCAAGATCGAGGTTTCAATGAGCAGTTCTTC.

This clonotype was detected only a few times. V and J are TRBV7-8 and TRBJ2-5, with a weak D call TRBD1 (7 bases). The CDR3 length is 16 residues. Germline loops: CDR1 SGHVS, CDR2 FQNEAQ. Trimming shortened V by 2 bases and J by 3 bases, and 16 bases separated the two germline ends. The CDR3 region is CASSLIGGGTEETQYF. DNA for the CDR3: TGTGCCAGCAGCTTAATTGGTGGGGGGACAGAAGAGACCCAGTACTTC.

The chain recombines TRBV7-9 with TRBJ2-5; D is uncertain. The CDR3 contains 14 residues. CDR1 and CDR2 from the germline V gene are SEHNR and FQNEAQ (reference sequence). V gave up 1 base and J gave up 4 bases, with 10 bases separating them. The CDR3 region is CASSLEVERETQYF. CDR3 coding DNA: TGTGCCAGCAGCTTAGAGGTGGAGAGAGAGACCCAGTACTTC.

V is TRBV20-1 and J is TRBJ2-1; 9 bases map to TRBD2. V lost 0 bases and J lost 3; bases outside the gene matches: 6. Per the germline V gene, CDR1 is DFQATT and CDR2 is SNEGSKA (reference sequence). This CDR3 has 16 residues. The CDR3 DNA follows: TGCAGTGCTAGAGATGGACTAGCGAAGGTCTACAATGAGCAGTTCTTC. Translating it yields CSARDGLAKVYNEQFF.

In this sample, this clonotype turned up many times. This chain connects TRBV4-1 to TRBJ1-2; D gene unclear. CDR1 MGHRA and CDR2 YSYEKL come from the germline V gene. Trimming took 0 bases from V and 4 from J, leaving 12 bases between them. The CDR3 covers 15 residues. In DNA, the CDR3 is TGCGCCAGCAGCCAAGATCCAGGACGGGCCTATGGCTACACCTTC. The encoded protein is CASSQDPGRAYGYTF.